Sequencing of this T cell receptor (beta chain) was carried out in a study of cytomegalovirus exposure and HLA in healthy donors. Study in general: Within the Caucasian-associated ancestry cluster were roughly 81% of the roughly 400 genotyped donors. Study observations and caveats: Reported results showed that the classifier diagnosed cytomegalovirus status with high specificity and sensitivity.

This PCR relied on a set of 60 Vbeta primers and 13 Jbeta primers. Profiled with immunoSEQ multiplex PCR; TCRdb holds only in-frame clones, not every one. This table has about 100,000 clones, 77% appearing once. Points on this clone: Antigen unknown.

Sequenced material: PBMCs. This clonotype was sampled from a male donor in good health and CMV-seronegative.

The CDR3 region is CASSQETGGGQPQHF. The CDR3 DNA follows: TGTGCCAGCAGCCAAGAAACAGGGGGCGGACAGCCCCAGCATTTT. V gene TRBV4-2 combines with J gene TRBJ1-5, with 9 bases that match TRBD1. The germline V gene has CDR1 LGHNA and CDR2 YNFKEQ. V gave up 0 bases and J gave up 7 bases; unmatched junction bases: 4. This CDR3 is 15 amino acids long.